The 17 T cell receptor beta chains given below trace back to one sample, sequenced in a study of blood T cell repertoires in COVID-19. Produced via immunoSEQ multiplex PCR; TCRdb's table is partial and in-frame only. The sample includes about 220,000 clones, around four fifths seen only once; the top ten take 15% to 20%. The sequenced material came from peripheral blood. Receptor source: a man aged 25 to 40 with active or convalescent COVID-19.

V gene TRBV27 combines with J gene TRBJ1-3; 7 bases align to TRBD1. V was pared by 6 bases and J by 8 bases, with 13 bases of the junction left unmatched. The CDR3 length is 15 residues. The germline CDR1 and CDR2 sequences are MNHEY and SMNVEV (reference sequence). The CDR3, as DNA: TGTGCCAGCAGCCTACAGGGGCGTCAGAGGGACACCATATATTTT. Residues: CASSLQGRQRDTIYF.

This clone has only one observation. J is TRBJ1-1 and V is TRBV11-3; possible D gene TRBD1, 6 bases. V lost 4 bases to trimming and J lost 8 bases, with 17 bases between them. The CDR3 extends over 14 amino acids. Germline loops: CDR1 SGHNT, CDR2 YENEEA. CDR3 nucleotide sequence: TGTGCCAGCAGCTCTTCAGGGGCAGACCCAGAAGCTTTCTTT. Protein: CASSSSGADPEAFF.

The chain's CDR3 is CASSSEPKLSGYTF. CDR3 bases: TGTGCCAGCAGTTCGGAGCCCAAGCTGAGTGGCTACACCTTC. V usage is TRBV27 and J usage is TRBJ1-2; D not resolved. The CDR3 runs to 14 residues. Trimming removed 4 bases at V and 7 bases at J, with 16 bases between. Germline CDR1 and CDR2: MNHEY and SMNVEV (reference sequence).

The chain links TRBV5-1 to TRBJ2-7; D perhaps matches TRBD1 (6 bases). Per germline, CDR1 SGHRS and CDR2 YFSETQ. The CDR3 is made up of 15 amino acids. The V end lost 5 bases, the J end lost 0 bases, and 15 bases lay between the germline ends. CDR3 sequence reads: CASRLRQDSSYEQYF. The CDR3 DNA sequence: TGCGCCAGCAGATTGCGACAGGATAGCTCCTACGAGCAGTACTTC.

Regarding this clone: One base away lies a much larger clone, so this may be a sequencing read error. The same CDR3 arises from other DNA sequences in this sample as well. The genes are TRBV30 and TRBJ1-1, with D possibly TRBD1 on 6 matching bases. This CDR3 comprises 13 residues. The germline V gene has CDR1 GTSNPN and CDR2 SVGIG (reference sequence). The germline V and J ends were trimmed by 3 bases and 5 bases, with 13 bases remaining between them. CDR3 sequence reads: CAWSTGKQTEAFF. In DNA, the CDR3 is TGTGCCTGGAGCACAGGGAAACAGACTGAAGCTTTCTTT.

The CDR3 loop reads CASSPTGKGSPLHF. The CDR3 DNA reads TGTGCCAGCAGCCCGACAGGGAAAGGCTCACCCCTCCACTTT. This chain connects TRBV5-4 to TRBJ1-6; 7 bases are a match to TRBD1. Per germline, CDR1 SGHNT and CDR2 YYREEE (reference sequence). The CDR3 is 14 amino acids. The V and J ends lost 4 bases and 10 bases, in that order; junction bases with no gene match: 8. Full variable domain (rest looked up from reference TRBV5-4 and TRBJ1-6): ETGVTQSPTHLIKTRGQQVTLRCSSQSGHNTVSWYQQALGQGPQFIFQYYREEENGRGNFPPRFSGLQFPNYSSELNVNALELDDSALYLCASSPTGKGSPLHFGNGTRLTVT.

The chain recombines TRBV21-1 with TRBJ1-1. TRBV21-1 is a pseudogene locus. The CDR3 length is 14 residues. The CDR3 region is CASSKAEGTTEAFF. The CDR3 nucleotides read TGTGCCAGCAGCAAAGCGGAGGGCACCACTGAAGCTTTCTTT.

The chain uses TRBV5-6 and TRBJ2-3; the D gene is possibly TRBD2 (6 bases). Trimming pared 0 bases from V and 2 bases from J, leaving 10 bases between. CDR1 and CDR2 (germline): SGHDT, YYEEEE. The CDR3 sequence is 15 residues long. The CDR3 DNA reads TGTGCCAGCAGCTTGGGTCCTAGCGTCACAGATACGCAGTATTTT. It yields the protein CASSLGPSVTDTQYF. Looking up the rest from reference TRBV5-6 and TRBJ2-3 gives the full variable domain: DAGVTQSPTHLIKTRGQQVTLRCSPKSGHDTVSWYQQALGQGPQFIFQYYEEEERQRGNFPDRFSGHQFPNYSSELNVNALLLGDSALYLCASSLGPSVTDTQYFGPGTRLTVL.

CDR3 loop: CASSPRPGVNTDTQYF. CDR3 DNA sequence: TGCGCCAGCAGCCCCCGACCGGGAGTAAACACAGATACGCAGTATTTT. The genes are TRBV4-1 and TRBJ2-3, with D possibly TRBD2 on 6 matching bases. CDR1 and CDR2 from the germline V gene are MGHRA and YSYEKL. Deletions cut 4 bases from V and 2 bases from J, with 16 bases between. The CDR3 contains 16 residues.

This clone has only one observation. V and J are TRBV28 and TRBJ2-7; D is ambiguous. This CDR3 is 14 amino acids long. The V gene's germline CDR1 is MDHEN and CDR2 SYDVKM. V was trimmed by 4 bases and J by 3 bases, leaving 13 bases between them. The CDR3 DNA reads TGTGCCAGCAGTTCGCCTAGTATCCACTACGAGCAGTACTTC. Its translation: CASSSPSIHYEQYF.

With regard to this clone: The same CDR3 arises from other DNA sequences in this sample as well. The chain has TRBV11-1 and TRBJ1-1; a weak D match, TRBD1 (5 bases). The CDR3 spans 13 residues. Germline loops: CDR1 SGHAT, CDR2 FQDESV (reference sequence). V gave up 3 bases and J gave up 4 bases, with 9 bases separating them. DNA of the CDR3: TGTGCCAGCAGCTTGGTGGGGGGCACTGAAGCTTTCTTT. Amino acid sequence: CASSLVGGTEAFF.

This chain connects TRBV28 to TRBJ1-2; the D gene is possibly TRBD1 (6 bases). CDR1 and CDR2 (germline): MDHEN, SYDVKM. V lost 7 bases to trimming and J lost 4 bases, with 13 bases between them. The CDR3 totals 13 residues. CDR3 nucleotide sequence: TGTGCCAGCACCCACGGACAGTTCTATGGCTACACCTTC. This codes for CASTHGQFYGYTF.

The V call is TRBV3-1 (or the pseudogene TRBV3-2), the J call TRBJ2-3, with 7 bases that match TRBD1. J lost 7 bases, V lost 1 base, and 11 bases had no gene match. There are 16 residues in the CDR3. The germline V gene encodes CDR1 LGHDT and CDR2 YNNKEL (reference sequence). CDR3: CASSQGVRGLFYTQYF. CDR3 DNA: TGTGCCAGCAGCCAAGGAGTGAGGGGGCTCTTTTATACGCAGTATTTT.

The rearrangement uses TRBV2 and TRBJ2-5; 8 bases are shared with TRBD1. CDR1 is SNHLY, CDR2 FYNNEI, per germline. Germline trimming cut 6 bases from V and 1 base from J; bases unmatched to any gene: 1. The CDR3 totals 13 residues. In DNA form, the CDR3 reads TGTGCCAGCAGCGGACAGGGCCAAGAGACCCAGTACTTC. It codes for CASSGQGQETQYF.

The rearrangement joins TRBV27 to TRBJ2-1, with TRBD1 matching 9 bases. Trimming took 5 bases from V and 7 from J; bases not matched to a gene: 12. This CDR3 spans 16 amino acids. Looked up from germline, CDR1 is MNHEY and CDR2 is SMNVEV (reference sequence). As DNA, the CDR3 is TGTGCCAGCAGTCGGGGCCCACAGGGGGCGCGAAATGAGCAGTTCTTC. This encodes CASSRGPQGARNEQFF.

This clone was recorded only once. This chain joins TRBV27 and TRBJ1-2; D gene ambiguous. This CDR3 is 14 amino acids long. Looked up from germline, CDR1 is MNHEY and CDR2 is SMNVEV (reference sequence). Trimming took 6 bases from V and 4 from J, leaving 15 bases between them. CDR3 coding DNA: TGTGCCAGCAGCGAAGGAGCCGCATTCTATGGCTACACCTTC. Translated: CASSEGAAFYGYTF.

The chain links TRBV28 to TRBJ2-7; D remains unclear. This CDR3 has 15 residues. V was pared by 5 bases and J by 3 bases, with 17 bases between. The germline gives CDR1 MDHEN, CDR2 SYDVKM. The CDR3 DNA is TGTGCCAGCAGTGCCCTTCGTGGTCTAGGCTACGAGCAGTACTTC. Encoded protein: CASSALRGLGYEQYF.